This T cell receptor beta chain was observed in a study of blood T cells in healthy people across ages. Study-level background: Capture by template switching was about one barcoded beta molecule per two T cells. Overall study results and limits: TCR beta diversity per million T cells fell roughly linearly with age. PBMCs went unsorted, and a conclusive naive versus antigen-experienced comparison was therefore prevented.

The V gene end was trimmed by 2 bases and the J gene end by 14 bases; junction bases not matched to a gene: 3. The CDR3 contains 12 residues. The authors ran a second PCR of about 6 to 12 cycles using a sample-barcoded 5' primer and a J-beta primer mix. In TCRdb, the 5' RACE reads were re-called with MiXCR into one record per CDR3 protein. The sample consists of over 600,000 distinct CDR3 sequences, 35% to 60% of them appearing once. Per sample, at least 5 micrograms of total RNA were extracted. As regards this clonotype: Its specificity is not known.

This rearrangement joins TRBV12-3 or TRBV12-4 to TRBJ2-1, with 10 bases fitting TRBD2. The TCR comes from an elderly man in good health. Source material: blood. This CDR3 reads CASSLSGTSEFF. CDR3 DNA: TGTGCCAGCAGTTTATCCGGGACTAGCGAGTTCTTC.